This is a list of T cell receptor beta chains from one sample in a study of T cells of healthy individuals. TCRdb itself ran the 5' RACE reads through MiXCR, one entry per CDR3 protein. The sample contains some 82,000 distinct CDR3 sequences, approximately 5.4% of which appear only once. Every receptor here comes from a female donor in good health. The CDR3 runs from the conserved cysteine through the conserved F or W. The D gene is left open where the match is weak. The size of a clone is reported for some rows only, either as once, few or many, or as a class for expanded clones.

cdr3_aa cdr3_nt v_call d_call j_call clone_size
CASRRGQGPNQPQHF TGTGCCAGCAGGAGGGGGCAGGGCCCCAATCAGCCCCAGCATTTT TRBV2 TRBD1 TRBJ1-5 few
CASSSGPNTEAFF TGTGCCAGCAGCTCCGGACCGAACACTGAAGCTTTCTTT TRBV7-3 - TRBJ1-1 few
CASSGGGRSNYGYTF TGTGCCAGCAGCGGAGGGGGCCGTTCCAACTATGGCTACACCTTC TRBV5-4 TRBD1 TRBJ1-2 -
CASTHRLRYQETQYF TGTGCCAGCACACATAGGTTAAGGTACCAAGAGACCCAGTACTTC TRBV5-5 - TRBJ2-5 few
CASSHNRGANTGELFF TGCGCCAGCAGCCACAACAGGGGGGCGAACACCGGGGAGCTGTTTTTT TRBV5-1 TRBD1 TRBJ2-2 many
CASSRGLNTEAFF TGCGCCAGCAGCAGGGGGCTGAACACTGAAGCTTTCTTT TRBV4-3 TRBD1 TRBJ1-1 many
CATSTGYQPQHF TGTGCCACCTCGACAGGGTATCAGCCCCAGCATTTT TRBV15 TRBD1 TRBJ1-5 many
CSHKGGAETQYF TGCAGCCATAAGGGGGGCGCGGAGACCCAGTACTTC TRBV29-1 - TRBJ2-5 -
CAISNRDRPYEQYF TGTGCCATCAGTAACCGGGACAGGCCCTACGAGCAGTACTTC TRBV10-3 TRBD1 TRBJ2-7 many
CASSQLLRGLGYGYTF TGCGCCAGCAGCCAACTACTCAGGGGGTTGGGCTATGGCTACACCTTC TRBV4-3 TRBD1 TRBJ1-2 -
CASSQLGTSGVELEQYF TGTGCCAGCAGCCAGCTGGGGACTAGCGGGGTGGAGCTCGAGCAGTACTTC TRBV7-2 TRBD2 TRBJ2-7 many
CSAEDRGWTEAFF TGCAGTGCTGAGGACAGGGGTTGGACTGAAGCTTTCTTT TRBV20-1 TRBD1 TRBJ1-1 few
CASSLAAREDSPLHF TGTGCCAGCAGCTTAGCCGCCAGGGAGGATTCACCCCTCCACTTT TRBV7-2 - TRBJ1-6 -
CASSLVWGAMNTEAFF TGTGCCAGCAGCTTGGTGTGGGGAGCAATGAACACTGAAGCTTTCTTT TRBV5-6 - TRBJ1-1 few
CASSVGGTGNEQFF TGTGCCAGCAGCGTAGGGGGGACCGGCAATGAGCAGTTCTTC TRBV9 - TRBJ2-1 many
CASSFTLTTGGLTEAFF TGTGCCAGCAGTTTCACCCTCACCACCGGGGGCTTAACTGAAGCTTTCTTT TRBV28 - TRBJ1-1 many
CAISEDPTDYGYTF TGTGCCATCAGTGAGGACCCGACTGATTATGGCTACACCTTC TRBV10-3 - TRBJ1-2 -
CASSLGRSPGKEQFF TGTGCCAGCAGTCTAGGGAGAAGCCCGGGGAAAGAGCAGTTCTTC TRBV7-3 - TRBJ2-1 few
CASSLASPGQGLEQYF TGTGCCAGCAGCCTAGCCTCACCGGGACAGGGGCTCGAGCAGTACTTC TRBV6-6 TRBD1 TRBJ2-7 many
CASSQERTDTQYF TGTGCTAGCAGTCAGGAGCGCACAGATACGCAGTATTTT TRBV7-7 - TRBJ2-3 few
CASSQVGQGASEQYF TGCGCCAGCAGCCAAGTAGGTCAGGGGGCGTCCGAGCAGTACTTC TRBV4-3 TRBD1 TRBJ2-7 many
CASGVRGNEQFF TGTGCCAGCGGGGTAAGGGGGAATGAGCAGTTCTTC TRBV7-2 - TRBJ2-1 -
CAIRQGHGYTF TGTGCCATCAGACAGGGACATGGCTACACCTTC TRBV2 TRBD1 TRBJ1-2 many
CASSSISGNQPQHF TGTGCCAGCAGTTCCATATCGGGGAATCAGCCCCAGCATTTT TRBV6-5 - TRBJ1-5 -
CSAPKSGLAGPLLIYNEQFF TGCAGTGCTCCCAAATCGGGACTAGCGGGACCTCTTTTGATCTACAATGAGCAGTTCTTC TRBV20-1 TRBD2 TRBJ2-1 many
CASSGQGRGRSGYTF TGTGCCAGCAGTGGTCAAGGCAGGGGGCGTTCTGGCTACACCTTC TRBV2 TRBD1 TRBJ1-2 -
CASSLPRGLGNTIYF TGTGCCAGCAGCTTACCGAGGGGGCTTGGAAACACCATATATTTT TRBV5-6 TRBD1 TRBJ1-3 -
CASGERGRTDTQYF TGTGCCAGCGGTGAGCGGGGAAGGACAGATACGCAGTATTTT TRBV11-2 TRBD2 TRBJ2-3 many
CASSPGQGSGYTF TGTGCCAGCAGTCCAGGACAGGGTAGCGGCTACACCTTC TRBV12-3/TRBV12-4 TRBD1 TRBJ1-2 many
CASSTGITNEKLFF TGTGCCAGTTCTACAGGAATAACTAATGAAAAACTGTTTTTT TRBV6-2/TRBV6-3 - TRBJ1-4 -
CASSYSGPTGGNSPLHF TGTGCCAGCAGTTACTCGGGTCCGACAGGCGGTAATTCACCCCTCCACTTT TRBV6-5 - TRBJ1-6 many
CASSVESGRASYNEQFF TGTGCCAGCAGCGTAGAGAGCGGGAGGGCCTCCTACAATGAGCAGTTCTTC TRBV9 TRBD2 TRBJ2-1 many
CSARQLEKLFF TGCAGTGCTAGACAGTTGGAAAAACTGTTTTTT TRBV20-1 - TRBJ1-4 -
CASSRRQDGTQYF TGTGCCAGCAGCCGACGACAGGATGGGACCCAGTACTTC TRBV7-3 - TRBJ2-5 many
CASSPRGRGDTEAFF TGTGCCAGCAGTCCCCGTGGCAGGGGAGACACTGAAGCTTTCTTT TRBV12-3/TRBV12-4 - TRBJ1-1 many
CASRTGGRGRTF TGTGCCAGCAGGACAGGGGGCCGAGGCAGGACCTTC TRBV6-6 TRBD1 TRBJ1-2 many
CASSYPFDKEETQYF TGTGCCAGCAGTTACCCTTTCGACAAGGAAGAGACCCAGTACTTC TRBV6-2/TRBV6-3 - TRBJ2-5 many
CASKRGGSYEQYF TGCGCCAGCAAACGCGGGGGCTCCTACGAGCAGTACTTC TRBV5-1 TRBD2 TRBJ2-7 -
CASSPTGYEAFF TGTGCCAGCAGCCCCACAGGTTACGAAGCTTTCTTT TRBV7-9 - TRBJ1-1 many
CASRPGLNTDTQYF TGTGCCAGCAGACCGGGTCTAAACACAGATACGCAGTATTTT TRBV27 - TRBJ2-3 many
CASSDRDTSSGANVLTF TGTGCCAGCTCAGACCGGGACACCAGCTCTGGGGCCAACGTCCTGACTTTC TRBV18 - TRBJ2-6 -
CASSEFPIMGQPQHF TGTGCCAGCAGTGAATTCCCCATCATGGGCCAGCCCCAGCATTTT TRBV25-1 - TRBJ1-5 many
CASSSGRADRQDTEAFF TGCGCCAGCAGCTCCGGACGCGCGGACAGGCAAGACACTGAAGCTTTCTTT TRBV5-1 TRBD1 TRBJ1-1 few
CASSSQRGYNEQFF TGTGCCAGCAGTTCTCAGCGGGGCTACAATGAGCAGTTCTTC TRBV6-2/TRBV6-3 TRBD2 TRBJ2-1 many
CSVEVLDRSYEQYF TGCAGCGTTGAAGTCCTGGACAGGAGCTACGAGCAGTACTTC TRBV29-1 TRBD1 TRBJ2-7 few
CSASWDRRTYGYTF TGCAGTGCTAGTTGGGACAGGCGAACCTATGGCTACACCTTC TRBV20-1 TRBD1 TRBJ1-2 many
CASSSRTSGTTDTQYF TGTGCCAGCAGCTCCAGGACTAGCGGGACAACAGATACGCAGTATTTT TRBV7-2 TRBD2 TRBJ2-3 many
CASSLDFQETQYF TGTGCCAGCAGCTTAGACTTCCAAGAGACCCAGTACTTC TRBV7-3 - TRBJ2-5 -